Given below is one T cell receptor (beta chain) in context. Its antigen remains unidentified. Per-base qualities were not stored, and no clone one base away is much larger. Collaborating institutions collected whole blood in K2EDTA tubes following their own protocols. For TCRbeta analysis, collaborators shipped samples as frozen whole blood, isolated PBMCs, or DNA extracted from either of those sample types. This specimen comes from a study of blood T cell repertoires in COVID-19 (dated by TCRdb to 2018 to 2021). Regarding the complete study: Samples covering the acute and convalescent phases of COVID-19 were provided by collaborators in the United States, Italy and Spain. Subjects who had been exposed to COVID-19, were actively infected with it, or had recovered from it provided the deeply sampled blood TCRbeta repertoires that made up the dataset. Sample metadata almost always included a de-identified subject ID, COVID-19 status, age in years and sex. Samples came from the ongoing ImmuneRACE study (first 160 participants) plus 1,254 subjects from 6 global collaborators. The prospective study material was composed of cDNA or gDNA derived from T cells, B-cell-depleted T cells, or PBMCs. Where available, HLA class I and class II types were obtained from metadata supplied by the sample provider rather than from assay-based typing. A freely available public database, intended as a resource for researchers studying the immune response to SARS-CoV-2, is where the repertoires were released. Results the study describes overall, beyond this receptor: The amount of clinical and demographic metadata varied by source and participant and was provided uncurated.

The V end loses 2 bases and the J end loses 3 bases, and a stretch of 17 bases separates them. The CDR3 has 16 amino acids, counting the end cysteine and phenylalanine. The sequence is cut down to CDR3 DNA, 48 bases in frame from base 1. The germline V gene sets CDR1 to MNHNS and CDR2 to SASEGT. The immunoSEQ Assay, a bias-controlled multiplex PCR, was used to amplify TCRbeta CDR3 regions from genomic DNA. Processing in the source paper ran as follows. The number of nucleated cells in each sample was estimated from the amplification of reference gene primers within the assay. Sequence reads were collapsed and filtered to measure the absolute abundance of every unique TCRbeta CDR3 rearrangement. Productive Simpson clonality was computed per sample as the square root of Simpson's diversity index over productive rearrangements. TCRdb took this table from immuneACCESS and kept in-frame rearrangements with V and J called. Such tables lack part of the clones; where checked against another copy, unresolved V genes explain under half of the gap, and the rest is unexplained. Clone size and V and J calls were adopted from that table, with D and trimming inferred from the DNA. The sample table shows fewer than 250,000 clones, and approximately 86% are seen once. Less than 1.5% of the sample is held by the ten biggest clonotypes.

This receptor chain uses TRBV6-1 and TRBJ2-7; the best D guess is TRBD1, with 6 bases matching. Sequenced material: peripheral blood. The TCR sequence derives from a man aged 30-40 years with acute or convalescent COVID-19. CDR3 protein: CASSEPITGQFYEQYF. The nucleotide sequence is TGTGCCAGCAGTGAACCCATCACAGGGCAGTTCTACGAGCAGTACTTC.